The 16 T cell receptor beta chains below all came from one sample that was sequenced in a study of control samples from healthy donors and cancer patients. Clones were read by immunoSEQ multiplex PCR, and TCRdb kept only the in-frame ones, dropping some. Among 120,000 to 150,000 clones listed, roughly 90% were seen once. The specimen was blood. The receptors shown here come from a young man in good health.

The chain carries TRBV7-9 and TRBJ1-5, with 8 bases lining up with TRBD1. This CDR3 is 14 amino acids long. Unmatched junction bases numbered 5, after V lost 5 bases and J lost 5 bases. The germline V gene has CDR1 SEHNR and CDR2 FQNEAQ (reference sequence). CDR3 nucleotides: TGTGCCAGCAGCCGGACAGGGACGCATCAGCCCCAGCATTTT. Translating it yields CASSRTGTHQPQHF.

The chain employs TRBV7-8 and TRBJ2-1; 7 bases line up with TRBD2. Germline CDR1 reads SGHVS; CDR2 reads FQNEAQ. Losses at the gene ends were 3 bases for V and 7 bases for J; bases not matched to a gene: 15. CDR3 length equals 17 residues. CDR3 in amino acids: CASSFSKFGGNHNEQFF. The CDR3 coding sequence is TGTGCCAGCAGCTTTAGCAAGTTCGGGGGGAATCATAATGAGCAGTTCTTC.

The chain carries TRBV6-5 and TRBJ1-2; D perhaps matches TRBD1 (6 bases). The CDR3 runs to 13 residues. In germline, CDR1 is MNHEY, CDR2 SVGAGI. Trimming left V 6 bases short and J 7 bases short, with 15 bases between. Here the CDR3 DNA reads TGTGCCAGCAGGGTAGGGGGAGGCCTTGGCTACACCTTC. Protein product: CASRVGGGLGYTF.

The chain joins TRBV10-3 to TRBJ1-5; no firm D call. The CDR3 loop spans 13 amino acids. The V and J ends lost 2 bases and 5 bases respectively, with 7 bases between them. Germline loops: CDR1 ENHRY, CDR2 SYGVKD. The CDR3, as DNA: TGTGCCATCAGTGAGAGTAAGGATCAGCCCCAGCATTTT. This codes for CAISESKDQPQHF.

This clone occurred once. The V gene is TRBV10-3, the J gene TRBJ2-7; weak D call: TRBD1 (6 bases). Per germline, CDR1 ENHRY and CDR2 SYGVKD. Between the trimmed V and J ends, which lost 5 bases and 5 bases, there was a span of 16 bases. The CDR3 is 14 residues long. This CDR3 is CAISPGQSGNEQYF. The CDR3 DNA is TGTGCCATCAGTCCCGGACAGTCAGGCAACGAGCAGTACTTC.

The chain joins TRBV10-3 to TRBJ2-1, with D uncertain. Germline loops: CDR1 ENHRY, CDR2 SYGVKD. This CDR3 comprises 12 residues. Trimming pared 4 bases from V and 7 bases from J, leaving 8 bases between. The CDR3 spells CAISGDLNEQFF. CDR3 sequence (DNA): TGTGCCATCAGTGGAGACCTAAATGAGCAGTTCTTC.

CDR3 DNA sequence: TGTGCCAGCAGGCCCGGGACTCCCAGCCCCGAGCAGTACTTC. Translated, it gives CASRPGTPSPEQYF. The chain recombines TRBV6-5 with TRBJ2-7; TRBD2 is a possible D gene (6 bases). Germline V gene lookup returns CDR1 MNHEY and CDR2 SVGAGI. The V gene lost 6 bases and the J gene lost 6 bases, with 18 bases spanning the gap. The length of the CDR3 is 14 residues.

This clone occurred a few times. The V and J genes are TRBV27 and TRBJ2-3; 8 bases agree with TRBD2. The junction had 9 bases not matched to a gene; V was cut back by 3 bases and J by 4 bases. This CDR3 has 16 amino acids. Germline assignment: CDR1 MNHEY and CDR2 SMNVEV (reference sequence). The CDR3 nucleotides read TGTGCCAGCAGTTTCCACGCAGCGGGAGTCCCAGATACGCAGTATTTT. Its protein product is CASSFHAAGVPDTQYF.

The chain combines TRBV19 with TRBJ1-1; D might be TRBD1 (5 bases). The germline V gene encodes CDR1 LNHDA and CDR2 SQIVND (reference sequence). CDR3 length: 16 residues. V was pared by 5 bases and J by 4 bases, with 20 bases between. CDR3 residues: CASSWDSGERVTEAFF. In nucleotides, the CDR3 is TGTGCCAGTAGTTGGGACTCCGGGGAACGGGTCACTGAAGCTTTCTTT.

This chain links TRBV7-8 with TRBJ1-4, with 8 bases identical to TRBD1. In germline, CDR1 is SGHVS, CDR2 FQNEAQ. V was clipped by 5 bases and J by 8 bases; unmatched bases: 13. CDR3 length: 16 amino acids. The CDR3 region is CASSRGSQGASEKLFF. The CDR3 coding sequence is TGTGCCAGCAGCCGGGGTTCTCAGGGGGCGAGCGAAAAACTGTTTTTT. Combining the CDR3 with reference TRBV7-8 and TRBJ1-4 gives the whole variable domain GAGVSQSPRYKVAKRGQDVALRCDPISGHVSLFWYQQALGQGPEFLTYFQNEAQLDKSGLPSDRFFAERPEGSVSTLKIQRTQQEDSAVYLCASSRGSQGASEKLFFGSGTQLSVL.

The chain joins TRBV7-3 to TRBJ1-1, with D possibly being TRBD1 (6 bases). Germline V gene data show CDR1 as SGHTA and CDR2 as FQGTGA. The length of the CDR3 is 15 residues. Trimming pared 1 base from V and 1 base from J, leaving 10 bases between. The CDR3 sequence: CASSLNRVGNTEAFF. DNA for the CDR3: TGTGCCAGCAGCTTAAACAGGGTTGGGAACACTGAAGCTTTCTTT.

The V gene is TRBV5-6, the J gene TRBJ1-5, with D perhaps TRBD1 (5 bases). V was cut by 2 bases and J by 4 bases, with 10 bases left in between. CDR1 is SGHDT, CDR2 YYEEEE, per germline. The CDR3 has 14 residues. CDR3: CASSLGTSNQPQHF. As DNA, the CDR3 is TGTGCCAGCAGCTTAGGGACCTCAAATCAGCCCCAGCATTTT.

The chain recombines TRBV5-6 with TRBJ2-1, with D possibly TRBD1 on 6 matching bases. The CDR3 consists of 14 residues. With 4 bases removed from V and 2 bases from J, the gap between germline ends came to 10 bases. CDR1 and CDR2 (germline): SGHDT, YYEEEE. The CDR3 sequence is CASSLGQTYNEQFF. The DNA of the CDR3 is TGTGCCAGCAGCCTCGGACAGACCTACAATGAGCAGTTCTTC.

This chain uses TRBV9 with TRBJ2-5; TRBD1 is a possible D gene (5 bases). The CDR3 is made up of 13 amino acids. Trimming pared 3 bases from V and 5 bases from J, leaving 11 bases between. Germline values: CDR1 SGDLS, CDR2 YYNGEE. CDR3 amino acids: CASSGQPEETQYF. CDR3 nucleotides: TGTGCCAGCAGCGGACAGCCGGAGGAGACCCAGTACTTC.

The table lists this clone with a count of one. This sequence joins TRBV11-3 and TRBJ2-1; 10 nucleotides agree with TRBD1. CDR1 SGHNT and CDR2 YENEEA come from the germline V gene. V trimming: 0 bases; J trimming: 3 bases; junction bases outside the gene matches: 5. The CDR3 extends over 17 amino acids. The CDR3 DNA follows: TGTGCCAGCAGCTTAGAGAGGACAGGGGGTGGCTACAATGAGCAGTTCTTC. This translates into CASSLERTGGGYNEQFF.

The chain employs TRBV7-2 and TRBJ2-7, with 8 bases lining up with TRBD2. Trimming took 8 bases from V and 5 from J; bases not matched to a gene: 11. The CDR3 totals 14 residues. Germline V lookup: CDR1 SGHTA, CDR2 FQGNSA. The CDR3 is CASRQRGGYHEQYF. The CDR3 nucleotides read TGTGCCAGCCGCCAACGGGGGGGGTACCACGAGCAGTACTTC.